Below, 18 T cell receptor beta chains from the same sample are listed, as sequenced in a study of CD8+ T cells in alopecia areata. Extracted RNA was reverse transcribed, and the resulting cDNA served as sequencing template. Clones were read by immunoSEQ multiplex PCR, and TCRdb kept only the in-frame ones, dropping some. The data hold approximately 200,000 clones, with approximately 60% observed a single time. Stated treatment: oral pan-JAK inhibitor, 5-10 mg twice daily. This specimen consisted of CD4+ T cells sorted from blood, obtained at week 4, from a patient treated with tofacitinib. The receptors here all came from a human donor with alopecia areata.

Regarding this clone: The same CDR3 can be traced to other DNA sequences in this sample. The chain is built from TRBV30 and TRBJ1-5; D unresolved. Germline V gene lookup returns CDR1 GTSNPN and CDR2 SVGIG (reference sequence). This CDR3 is built from 13 residues. V was trimmed by 1 base and J by 3 bases, leaving 7 bases between them. The CDR3 region is CAWSGGNNQPQHF. The CDR3 bases are TGTGCCTGGAGTGGAGGGAACAATCAGCCCCAGCATTTT.

V usage is TRBV5-1 and J usage is TRBJ2-1; either TRBD1 or TRBD2 may supply D (6 bases each). V gave up 1 base and J gave up 7 bases, with 15 bases separating them. The CDR3 is 15 amino acids. Germline V lookup: CDR1 SGHRS, CDR2 YFSETQ. In DNA form, the CDR3 reads TGCGCCAGCAGCTTGAGGGGGGCCCCGATGAATGAGCAGTTCTTC. Its protein product is CASSLRGAPMNEQFF.

The chain couples TRBV28 to TRBJ2-5, with TRBD2 as a possible D gene (5 bases). V was trimmed by 3 bases and J by 4 bases, leaving 15 bases between them. Germline V gene sequence: CDR1 MDHEN, CDR2 SYDVKM. The CDR3 has 15 residues. CDR3 protein: CASSFRGLAPETQYF. In DNA form, the CDR3 reads TGTGCCAGCAGTTTTAGAGGGTTAGCACCAGAGACCCAGTACTTC. Using reference TRBV28 and TRBJ2-5 for the parts outside the CDR3, the full variable domain is DVKVTQSSRYLVKRTGEKVFLECVQDMDHENMFWYRQDPGLGLRLIYFSYDVKMKEKGDIPEGYSVSREKKERFSLILESASTNQTSMYLCASSFRGLAPETQYFGPGTRLLVL.

The chain combines TRBV9 with TRBJ2-5, with 7 bases matching TRBD2. V was pared by 4 bases and J by 1 base, with 4 bases of the junction left unmatched. The CDR3 contains 14 residues. Germline CDR1 is SGDLS and CDR2 is YYNGEE. CDR3 sequence reads: CASSFGTTQETQYF. The CDR3 nucleotides are TGTGCCAGCAGCTTCGGGACTACCCAAGAGACCCAGTACTTC.

The chain couples TRBV29-1 to TRBJ1-2; D unresolved. This CDR3 comprises 12 residues. Germline values: CDR1 SQVTM, CDR2 ANQGSEA. V lost 3 bases and J lost 0, with 5 bases in between. The CDR3 coding sequence is TGCAGCGTTGACTTGGCTAACTATGGCTACACCTTC. This encodes CSVDLANYGYTF.

A single count supports this clone. The rearrangement uses TRBV10-3 and TRBJ2-5; 7 nucleotides agree with TRBD2. In germline, CDR1 is ENHRY, CDR2 SYGVKD. V shed 4 bases, J shed 2 bases, and the junction held 4 bases outside the gene matches. This CDR3 has 14 amino acids. Here the CDR3 reads CAISVTSDQETQYF. CDR3 DNA: TGTGCCATCAGTGTCACTAGCGATCAAGAGACCCAGTACTTC.

The chain uses TRBV7-9 and TRBJ1-5; a possible D gene is TRBD1 (6 bases). Germline V gives CDR1 SEHNR, CDR2 FQNEAQ (reference sequence). The CDR3 consists of 14 residues. V was pared by 1 base and J by 6 bases, with 10 bases between. In DNA form, the CDR3 reads TGTGCCAGCAGCTTAGGCAGGGGAGCTCAGCCCCAGCATTTT. It encodes CASSLGRGAQPQHF.

The chain recombines TRBV19 with TRBJ2-2; D ambiguous. Trimming shortened V by 6 bases and J by 5 bases, and 10 bases separated the two germline ends. The CDR3 is made up of 13 amino acids. CDR1 and CDR2 (germline): LNHDA, SQIVND (reference sequence). CDR3 sequence: CASRSDPTGELFF. The CDR3 coding sequence is TGTGCCAGTAGGAGCGACCCGACCGGGGAGCTGTTTTTT.

The V gene is TRBV5-1, the J gene TRBJ1-6, with 10 positions matching TRBD1. This CDR3 region has 14 residues. J gave up 9 bases and V 4 bases, and 4 bases lay outside the gene matches. CDR1 SGHRS and CDR2 YFSETQ come from the germline V gene. The CDR3 is CASSPGTGVSPLHF. In DNA, the CDR3 is TGCGCCAGCAGCCCCGGGACAGGGGTTTCACCCCTCCACTTT.

The rearrangement joins TRBV28 to TRBJ2-2; D possibly corresponds to TRBD1 (6 bases). The CDR3 contains 15 residues. Germline CDR1 is MDHEN and CDR2 is SYDVKM. Trimming took off 0 bases at V and 1 base at J, with 6 bases between the two ends. The CDR3 DNA is TGTGCCAGCAGTTTATGGGGACAGAACACCGGGGAGCTGTTTTTT. Translation gives CASSLWGQNTGELFF.

This clone has a handful of counts. The V gene is TRBV29-1, the J gene TRBJ2-5, with TRBD2 as a possible D gene (5 bases). The CDR3 extends over 12 amino acids. V gave up 0 bases and J gave up 4 bases, with 6 bases separating them. Germline V CDR1 and CDR2: SQVTM, ANQGSEA. CDR3 sequence reads: CSVEERAETQYF. The CDR3 DNA reads TGCAGCGTTGAAGAGCGGGCAGAGACCCAGTACTTC.

The CDR3 loop reads CAWSIGGNGQPQHF. The CDR3 DNA follows: TGTGCCTGGAGCATTGGGGGGAATGGACAGCCCCAGCATTTT. The J gene is TRBJ1-5, the V gene TRBV30; TRBD1 is a possible D gene (5 bases). The germline V gene has CDR1 GTSNPN and CDR2 SVGIG (reference sequence). The CDR3 extends over 14 amino acids. Trimming shortened V by 3 bases and J by 7 bases, and 16 bases separated the two germline ends. The full variable domain, completed using reference TRBV30 and TRBJ1-5, is SQTIHQWPATLVQPVGSPLSLECTVEGTSNPNLYWYRQAAGRGLQLLFYSVGIGQISSEVPQNLSASRPQDRQFILSSKKLLLSDSGFYLCAWSIGGNGQPQHFGDGTRLSIL.

The J gene is TRBJ1-6, the V gene TRBV29-1, with unresolved D. Germline V gene sequence: CDR1 SQVTM, CDR2 ANQGSEA. V lost 6 bases and J 10 bases, leaving 16 bases between the germline ends. CDR3 length: 13 residues. The CDR3 loop reads CSVSDKKRSPLHF. CDR3 nucleotides: TGCAGCGTGTCCGACAAGAAGAGATCACCCCTCCACTTT.

Worth noting for this clone: At one of its ends the junction is not consistent with the germline gene, which may arise from a read error. V gene TRBV7-7 combines with J gene TRBJ1-1, with unresolved D. Germline loops: CDR1 SSHAT, CDR2 FNYEAQ (reference sequence). The CDR3 is 12 amino acids. CDR3 sequence: CASSPFGTEAFF. For the CDR3, the DNA is TGTGCTAGCAGCCCCTTTGGCACTGAAGCTTTCTTT.

The chain carries TRBV30 and TRBJ1-6, with TRBD1 identical over 7 bases. V dropped 2 bases and J dropped 6; count of bases not matched to a gene: 7. Germline V lookup: CDR1 GTSNPN, CDR2 SVGIG (reference sequence). The CDR3 length is 15 residues. CDR3 nucleotide sequence: TGTGCCTGGAGTCCCCCAGGGGGTACTAATTCACCCCTCCACTTT. Amino acid sequence: CAWSPPGGTNSPLHF.

The chain is built from TRBV5-6 and TRBJ1-2; 7 bases agree with TRBD1. The CDR3 consists of 17 residues. CDR1 SGHDT and CDR2 YYEEEE come from the germline V gene. J gave up 0 bases and V 4 bases, and 12 bases lay outside the gene matches. CDR3: CASSQTGQAIANYGYTF. CDR3 sequence (DNA): TGTGCCAGCAGCCAGACTGGACAGGCAATAGCTAACTATGGCTACACCTTC. The entire variable domain, with the rest obtained from reference TRBV5-6 and TRBJ1-2, is as follows: DAGVTQSPTHLIKTRGQQVTLRCSPKSGHDTVSWYQQALGQGPQFIFQYYEEEERQRGNFPDRFSGHQFPNYSSELNVNALLLGDSALYLCASSQTGQAIANYGYTFGSGTRLTVV.

The J gene is TRBJ2-7, the V gene TRBV7-9; 7 bases match TRBD2. The CDR3 length is 16 residues. The germline V gene has CDR1 SEHNR and CDR2 FQNEAQ (reference sequence). Losses at the gene ends were 1 base for V and 0 bases for J; bases not matched to a gene: 6. The CDR3 bases are TGTGCCAGCAGCTTAGGGGACTACCGTAACTCCTACGAGCAGTACTTC. It codes for CASSLGDYRNSYEQYF. Based on the CDR3 plus reference TRBV7-9 and TRBJ2-7, the full variable domain is DTGVSQNPRHKITKRGQNVTFRCDPISEHNRLYWYRQTLGQGPEFLTYFQNEAQLEKSRLLSDRFSAERPKGSFSTLEIQRTEQGDSAMYLCASSLGDYRNSYEQYFGPGTRLTVT.

The chain couples TRBV29-1 to TRBJ2-6, with unresolved D. The CDR3 runs to 13 residues. Germline loops: CDR1 SQVTM, CDR2 ANQGSEA. V lost 4 bases and J 0 bases, leaving 4 bases between the germline ends. The CDR3 DNA is TGCAGCGTTGGGAACTCTGGGGCCAACGTCCTGACTTTC. It yields the protein CSVGNSGANVLTF.